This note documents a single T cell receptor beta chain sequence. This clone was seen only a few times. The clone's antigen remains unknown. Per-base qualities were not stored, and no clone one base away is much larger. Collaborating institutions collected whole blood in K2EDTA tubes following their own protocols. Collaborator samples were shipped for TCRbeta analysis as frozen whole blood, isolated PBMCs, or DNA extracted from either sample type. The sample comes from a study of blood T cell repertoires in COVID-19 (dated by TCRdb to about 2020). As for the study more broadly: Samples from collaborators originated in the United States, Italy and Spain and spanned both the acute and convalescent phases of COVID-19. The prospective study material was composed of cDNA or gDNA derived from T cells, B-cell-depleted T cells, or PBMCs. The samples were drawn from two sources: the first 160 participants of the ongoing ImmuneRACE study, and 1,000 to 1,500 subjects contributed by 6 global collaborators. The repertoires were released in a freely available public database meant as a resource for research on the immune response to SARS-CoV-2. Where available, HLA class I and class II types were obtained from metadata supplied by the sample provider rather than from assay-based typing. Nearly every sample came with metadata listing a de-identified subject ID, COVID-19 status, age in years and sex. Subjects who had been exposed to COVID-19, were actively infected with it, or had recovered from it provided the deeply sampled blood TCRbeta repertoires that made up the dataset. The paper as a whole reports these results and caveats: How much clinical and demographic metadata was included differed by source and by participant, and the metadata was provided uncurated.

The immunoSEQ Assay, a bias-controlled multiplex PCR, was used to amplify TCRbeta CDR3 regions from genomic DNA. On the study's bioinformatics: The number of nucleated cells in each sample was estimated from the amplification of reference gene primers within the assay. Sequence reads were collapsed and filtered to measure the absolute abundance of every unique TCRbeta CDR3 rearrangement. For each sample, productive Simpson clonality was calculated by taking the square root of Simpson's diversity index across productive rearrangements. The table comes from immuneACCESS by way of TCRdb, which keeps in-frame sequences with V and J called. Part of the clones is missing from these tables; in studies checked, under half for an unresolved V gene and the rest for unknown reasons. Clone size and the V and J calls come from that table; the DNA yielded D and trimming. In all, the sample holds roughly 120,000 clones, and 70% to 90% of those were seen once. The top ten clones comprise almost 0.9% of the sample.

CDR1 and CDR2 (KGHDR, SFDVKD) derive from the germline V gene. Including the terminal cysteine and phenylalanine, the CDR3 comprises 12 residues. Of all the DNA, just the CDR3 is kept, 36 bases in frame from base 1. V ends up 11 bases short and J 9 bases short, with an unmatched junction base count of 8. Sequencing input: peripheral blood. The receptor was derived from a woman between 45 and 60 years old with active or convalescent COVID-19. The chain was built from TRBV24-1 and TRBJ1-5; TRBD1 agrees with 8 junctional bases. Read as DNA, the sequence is TGTGCCATCCGGACAGGGCGGCGGCCCCAGCATTTT. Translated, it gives CAIRTGRRPQHF.